The 28 T cell receptor beta chains given below trace back to one sample, sequenced in a study of T cell responses to AZD1222 COVID-19 vaccine. Here immunoSEQ multiplex PCR was the method, and the copy in TCRdb shows in-frame clones only, minus some. The sample records some 100,000 clones, 88% being singletons. Sequencing was performed on peripheral blood, taken 28 days after the second AZD1222 dose. These receptors originate from an adult who received the AZD1222 COVID-19 vaccine.

This chain uses TRBV30 with TRBJ2-1; 8 bases agree with TRBD2. The trim removed 4 bases at V and 7 bases at J, leaving 3 bases unmatched. This CDR3 comprises 12 residues. Germline values: CDR1 GTSNPN, CDR2 SVGIG (reference sequence). The CDR3 nucleotides read TGTGCCTGGACGGGGGGGGGAAATGAGCAGTTCTTC. It is translated as CAWTGGGNEQFF.

In DNA form, the CDR3 reads TGTGCCAGCAGCTTAGGGGGTGGGACAGGACTCACCGGGGAGCTGTTTTTT. This gives the protein CASSLGGGTGLTGELFF. The chain joins TRBV11-2 to TRBJ2-2, with 8 bases aligning to TRBD1. J gave up 4 bases and V 1 base, and 8 bases lay outside the gene matches. There are 17 residues in the CDR3. Germline V gene lookup returns CDR1 SGHAT and CDR2 FQNNGV.

The V and J genes are TRBV7-6 and TRBJ1-1, with 11 bases identical to TRBD1. The ends lost 5 bases at V and 4 bases at J; junction bases unmatched: 9. The CDR3 is made up of 16 amino acids. Germline V gene lookup returns CDR1 SGHVS and CDR2 FNYEAQ. The CDR3 nucleotides are TGTGCCAGCAGCCTCAGATCCGGGACAGGGGGCACTGAAGCTTTCTTT. Protein sequence: CASSLRSGTGGTEAFF.

The V gene is TRBV6-9, the J gene TRBJ2-6; 14 bases line up with TRBD2. CDR1 MNHGY and CDR2 SVAAGI come from the germline V gene. The CDR3 spans 19 residues. With 10 bases clipped from V and 4 bases from J, the junction kept 15 bases outside the gene matches. CDR3 bases: TGTGCCACCCCCTCACAGGGACTAGCGGGAGTATCCGGGGCCAACGTCCTGACTTTC. Its translation: CATPSQGLAGVSGANVLTF.

This rearrangement joins TRBV5-4 to TRBJ2-2; D perhaps matches TRBD1 (5 bases). Germline lookup yields CDR1 SGHNT and CDR2 YYREEE (reference sequence). V gave up 3 bases and J gave up 6 bases, with 15 bases separating them. The CDR3 is 15 residues long. The CDR3 coding sequence is TGTGCCAGCAGCTCCCTTTCAGGGTCGGCCGGGGAGCTGTTTTTT. As protein: CASSSLSGSAGELFF.

The chain employs TRBV28 and TRBJ1-1; D remains unclear. There are 15 residues in the CDR3. From germline, CDR1 is MDHEN and CDR2 SYDVKM. Trimming stripped 5 bases from V and 0 bases from J, with 13 bases between. In DNA form, the CDR3 reads TGTGCCAGCAGTATACTCAGGACCATGAACACTGAAGCTTTCTTT. This translates into CASSILRTMNTEAFF.

The rearrangement uses TRBV25-1 and TRBJ2-3, with D tentatively TRBD1 (6 bases). CDR3 size: 17 residues. The germline gives CDR1 MGHDK, CDR2 SYGVNS. V was shortened by 4 bases and J by 4 bases, with 21 bases between the two germline ends. The CDR3 here is CASSAASSGKGADTQYF. CDR3 bases: TGTGCCAGCAGTGCCGCTAGTTCGGGTAAGGGGGCAGATACGCAGTATTTT.

In nucleotides, the CDR3 is TGCAGCGTTGAGGGGGGCGGGTATGGCTACACCTTC. Translation: CSVEGGGYGYTF. The chain uses TRBV29-1 and TRBJ1-2, with TRBD1 as a possible D gene (6 bases). The CDR3 sequence is 12 residues long. V lost 3 bases and J 5 bases, leaving 10 bases between the germline ends. Germline CDR1 reads SQVTM; CDR2 reads ANQGSEA. Full variable domain (remainder filled in from reference TRBV29-1 and TRBJ1-2): SAVISQKPSRDICQRGTSLTIQCQVDSQVTMMFWYRQQPGQSLTLIATANQGSEATYESGFVIDKFPISRPNLTFSTLTVSNMSPEDSSIYLCSVEGGGYGYTFGSGTRLTVV.

The chain employs TRBV4-1 and TRBJ1-2; the D is unclear. Germline CDR1 and CDR2: MGHRA and YSYEKL. CDR3 length: 15 residues. Trimming took 1 base from V and 5 from J, leaving 14 bases between them. CDR3 region: CASSQAPVIGYGYTF. CDR3 bases: TGCGCCAGCAGCCAAGCCCCCGTTATTGGTTATGGCTACACCTTC.

This chain joins TRBV29-1 and TRBJ2-7; 10 bases match TRBD1. This CDR3 spans 13 amino acids. CDR1 is SQVTM and CDR2 is ANQGSEA in the germline V gene. V trimming: 6 bases; J trimming: 7 bases; junction bases outside the gene matches: 9. CDR3 coding DNA: TGCAGCGTCCGAGGAGGACAGGGGGGTGAGCAGTACTTC. Translation: CSVRGGQGGEQYF.

The chain links TRBV6-2 or TRBV6-3 to TRBJ2-2; TRBD2 aligns across 13 bases. The V gene end was trimmed by 2 bases and the J gene end by 6 bases; junction bases not matched to a gene: 3. The germline gives CDR1 MNHEY, CDR2 SVGEGT. This CDR3 spans 16 amino acids. The CDR3 spells CASSYKGLAGPGELFF. The CDR3 DNA follows: TGTGCCAGCAGTTACAAGGGACTAGCGGGGCCCGGGGAGCTGTTTTTT.

The rearrangement joins TRBV9 to TRBJ1-2, with a possible D match to TRBD1 (6 bases). CDR3 length: 12 amino acids. V was cut by 4 bases and J by 7 bases, with 11 bases left in between. Germline-derived CDR1 and CDR2 are SGDLS and YYNGEE. This CDR3 reads CASSSTGGGYTF. The CDR3 DNA sequence: TGTGCCAGCAGCTCGACAGGTGGTGGCTACACCTTC.

The chain uses TRBV5-1 and TRBJ1-2; a weak D match, TRBD1 (5 bases). V lost 0 bases to trimming and J lost 4 bases, with 10 bases between them. This CDR3 contains 14 residues. Germline CDR1 and CDR2: SGHRS and YFSETQ. This CDR3 reads CASSLDPGPYGYTF. CDR3 nucleotide sequence: TGCGCCAGCAGCTTGGACCCGGGACCCTATGGCTACACCTTC.

The V gene is TRBV19, the J gene TRBJ1-1; weak D call: TRBD1 (5 bases). V lost 3 bases, J lost 0 bases, and 8 bases lay in between. CDR1 and CDR2 (germline): LNHDA, SQIVND (reference sequence). The CDR3 is made up of 14 amino acids. The CDR3 DNA sequence: TGTGCCAGTAGTATTGACAGATTGAACACTGAAGCTTTCTTT. It codes for CASSIDRLNTEAFF.

The chain uses TRBV7-2 and TRBJ2-5, with 9 bases lining up with TRBD1. The germline gives CDR1 SGHTA, CDR2 FQGNSA. V trimming: 4 bases; J trimming: 11 bases; junction bases outside the gene matches: 14. This CDR3 region has 15 residues. The CDR3 DNA sequence: TGTGCCAGCAGCTCTCAGGATTACAGGGGGCTAGGGCAGTACTTC. The encoded protein is CASSSQDYRGLGQYF.

The chain has TRBV4-1 and TRBJ1-1; D remains unclear. The germline CDR1 and CDR2 sequences are MGHRA and YSYEKL. V lost 2 bases and J lost 4, with 14 bases in between. This CDR3 has 15 residues. The CDR3: CASSQSKAPITEAFF. In nucleotides, the CDR3 is TGCGCCAGCAGCCAATCCAAAGCCCCAATCACTGAAGCTTTCTTT.

The CDR3 loop is CAWAGTSGAYEQYF. Here the CDR3 DNA reads TGTGCCTGGGCCGGGACTAGCGGTGCCTACGAGCAGTACTTC. This chain connects TRBV30 to TRBJ2-7, with TRBD2 matching over 11 bases. Per the germline V gene, CDR1 is GTSNPN and CDR2 is SVGIG (reference sequence). The V gene end was trimmed by 5 bases and the J gene end by 2 bases; junction bases not matched to a gene: 5. The CDR3 sequence is 14 residues long.

The chain uses TRBV27 and TRBJ1-5, with a possible D match to TRBD1 (5 bases). Trimming left V 6 bases short and J 4 bases short, with 13 bases between. CDR1 and CDR2 (germline): MNHEY, SMNVEV (reference sequence). The CDR3 totals 14 residues. In DNA, the CDR3 is TGTGCCAGCAGCCCCCAGGGCCCAAATCAGCCCCAGCATTTT. This gives the protein CASSPQGPNQPQHF.

Regarding this clone: One end of the junction does not line up with germline, which may come from a read error. The chain couples TRBV7-7 to TRBJ2-5; D possibly corresponds to TRBD1 (6 bases). The CDR3 totals 13 residues. Looked up from germline, CDR1 is SSHAT and CDR2 is FNYEAQ (reference sequence). CDR3: CASRLAGEETQYF. Written as DNA, the CDR3 is TGTGCTAGCAGGCTAGCAGGGGAGGAGACCCAGTACTTC.

V and J are TRBV7-9 and TRBJ2-3; D possibly corresponds to TRBD2 (6 bases). CDR1 is SEHNR and CDR2 is FQNEAQ in the germline V gene (reference sequence). With 4 bases removed from V and 5 bases from J, the gap between germline ends came to 16 bases. CDR3 length: 15 amino acids. The CDR3 DNA is TGTGCCAGCAGCTCTAGCGTAGGCTCGAGAGATACGCAGTATTTT. Encoded protein: CASSSSVGSRDTQYF.

The chain has TRBV7-3 and TRBJ2-1, with TRBD2 matching 14 bases. The V gene's germline CDR1 is SGHTA and CDR2 FQGTGA. This CDR3 region has 18 residues. V dropped 3 bases and J dropped 6; count of bases not matched to a gene: 10. The CDR3 reads CASSFGTSGRRVGNEQFF. The CDR3, as DNA: TGTGCCAGCAGCTTCGGGACTAGCGGGAGAAGAGTGGGCAATGAGCAGTTCTTC. The whole variable domain, filled in from reference TRBV7-3 and TRBJ2-1, reads GAGVSQTPSNKVTEKGKYVELRCDPISGHTALYWYRQSLGQGPEFLIYFQGTGAADDSGLPNDRFFAVRPEGSVSTLKIQRTERGDSAVYLCASSFGTSGRRVGNEQFFGPGTRLTVL.

The chain has TRBV5-1 and TRBJ2-7; no reliable D call. V gave up 0 bases and J gave up 0 bases, with 10 bases separating them. This CDR3 is built from 15 residues. Germline-derived CDR1 and CDR2 are SGHRS and YFSETQ. The CDR3 region is CASSLEASGSYEQYF. CDR3 nucleotides: TGCGCCAGCAGCTTGGAGGCGTCCGGCTCCTACGAGCAGTACTTC.

This chain links TRBV6-6 with TRBJ2-1; unclear D gene. CDR1 MNHNY and CDR2 SVGAGI come from the germline V gene (reference sequence). The CDR3 runs to 13 residues. Trimming pared 5 bases from V and 2 bases from J, leaving 7 bases between. CDR3 residues: CASSPFTYNEQFF. The DNA for the CDR3 is TGTGCCAGCAGTCCCTTCACCTACAATGAGCAGTTCTTC.

The chain recombines TRBV10-3 with TRBJ1-3; TRBD1 matches at 8 bases. The CDR3 has 15 amino acids. Trimming cost V 4 bases and J 4 bases; bases outside gene matches: 6. Germline CDR1 ENHRY, CDR2 SYGVKD. CDR3 residues: CAISGGQGAGNTIYF. As DNA, the CDR3 is TGTGCCATCAGTGGCGGGCAGGGGGCCGGAAACACCATATATTTT.

The chain uses TRBV27 and TRBJ2-7; 11 bases agree with TRBD2. V lost 1 base, J lost 0 bases, and 5 bases stayed unmatched. CDR3 length: 17 residues. The germline gives CDR1 MNHEY, CDR2 SMNVEV (reference sequence). The CDR3: CASSLYSGRALSYEQYF. The CDR3 nucleotides read TGTGCCAGCAGTTTATATAGCGGGAGGGCCCTCTCCTACGAGCAGTACTTC.

This clone was seen once. The rearrangement joins TRBV6-5 to TRBJ2-7; the D is unclear. The V end was cut by 3 bases, the J end by 2 bases, with 11 bases between. The CDR3 totals 14 residues. Germline assignment: CDR1 MNHEY and CDR2 SVGAGI. CDR3 nucleotides: TGTGCCAGCAGTTATGAGGACGGAACCTACGAGCAGTACTTC. This sequence encodes CASSYEDGTYEQYF.

The count of this clone is one. The chain uses TRBV3-1 (or the pseudogene TRBV3-2) and TRBJ1-1, with 9 bases fitting TRBD1. The junction had 3 bases not matched to a gene; V was cut back by 0 bases and J by 4 bases. The germline V gene encodes CDR1 LGHDT and CDR2 YNNKEL (reference sequence). CDR3 length: 15 residues. CDR3 bases: TGTGCCAGCAGCCAAGAGGGACAGGGTCTCACTGAAGCTTTCTTT. It translates to CASSQEGQGLTEAFF.

The rearrangement links TRBV25-1 to TRBJ2-1, with 8 nucleotides matching TRBD1. Germline V gene lookup returns CDR1 MGHDK and CDR2 SYGVNS. The CDR3 length is 15 residues. Trimming at V came to 7 bases and at J to 2 bases, leaving 7 bases not matched to a gene. DNA for the CDR3: TGTGCCAGCACGGTGGACAGGGTTGCCTACAATGAGCAGTTCTTC. The encoded protein is CASTVDRVAYNEQFF.